This T cell receptor (beta chain) is drawn from a study of blood T cell repertoires in COVID-19. Study information: Sites in the United States, Italy and Spain provided acute and convalescent COVID-19 samples.

Assay used: immunoSEQ multiplex PCR; TCRdb lists only in-frame clones, some missing. The sample contains 450,000 or so clones, around nine tenths of which appear only once. The V and J ends lost 0 bases and 5 bases respectively, with 9 bases between them. This CDR3 comprises 14 residues. Germline values: CDR1 SGHDN, CDR2 FVKESK. Seattle's enrolled individuals joined amid active infection and were then monitored longitudinally. The sample was peripheral blood. The chain is built from TRBV14 and TRBJ2-3, with D possibly matching TRBD2 (6 bases). This receptor was taken from a young man with COVID-19, enrolled during active disease. CDR3 bases: TGTGCCAGCAGCCAAGAATTCGGGAGAGATACGCAGTATTTT. It translates to CASSQEFGRDTQYF.